A single sample is the source of the 6 T cell receptor beta chains below, sequenced in a study of blood T cells in healthy people across ages. Alongside a J-beta primer mix, a sample-barcoded 5' primer served in a second PCR lasting 7 to 11 cycles. From the 5' RACE reads, TCRdb called clonotypes with MiXCR, one entry per CDR3 protein. This table holds about 650,000 distinct CDR3 sequences, 32% found once. Sequenced sample: blood. These receptors were collected from an elderly woman in good health.

As for this clonotype: A read error may account for a junction end that differs from germline. The chain joins TRBV27 to TRBJ2-1; D tentatively fits TRBD1 or TRBD2 (5 bases each). This CDR3 is 14 amino acids long. CDR1 and CDR2 (germline): MNHEY, SMNVEV (reference sequence). Written as DNA, the CDR3 is TGTGCCAGTAGAGGGGCTCGGGTTAACAATGAGCGGTTCTTC. It is translated as CASRGARVNNERFF.

V is TRBV29-1 and J is TRBJ2-7; 7 bases match TRBD2. With 0 bases clipped from V and 0 bases from J, the junction kept 8 bases outside the gene matches. The CDR3 contains 16 residues. Germline V gene lookup returns CDR1 SQVTM and CDR2 ANQGSEA. The CDR3 sequence is CSVEDAERGDSYEQYF. The CDR3 DNA reads as TGCAGCGTTGAAGATGCGGAGCGGGGTGACTCCTACGAGCAGTACTTC.

This clonotype has at least ten counts. J is TRBJ1-2 and V is TRBV5-1, with 9 positions matching TRBD1. With 4 bases clipped from V and 4 bases from J, the junction kept 8 bases outside the gene matches. CDR3 length equals 15 residues. Germline V gene sequence: CDR1 SGHRS, CDR2 YFSETQ. CDR3: CASSTGTGRAYGYTF. CDR3 bases: TGCGCCAGCAGCACTGGGACAGGGAGGGCCTATGGCTACACCTTC. The whole variable domain, filled in from reference TRBV5-1 and TRBJ1-2, reads KAGVTQTPRYLIKTRGQQVTLSCSPISGHRSVSWYQQTPGQGLQFLFEYFSETQRNKGNFPGRFSGRQFSNSRSEMNVSTLELGDSALYLCASSTGTGRAYGYTFGSGTRLTVV.

This clonotype was observed once. The genes are TRBV4-1 and TRBJ2-1; D is perhaps TRBD1 or TRBD2 (5 bases each). The CDR3 sequence is 16 residues long. Trimming took 0 bases from V and 8 from J, leaving 17 bases between them. Per germline, CDR1 MGHRA and CDR2 YSYEKL. CDR3 DNA sequence: TGCGCCAGCAGCCAAGAGGTGAGGGGCGCATTCGATGAGCAGTTCTTC. It yields the protein CASSQEVRGAFDEQFF.

This clonotype was seen repeatedly, ten times or more. J is TRBJ1-5 and V is TRBV4-2, with 7 positions matching TRBD1. CDR3 length: 16 amino acids. V dropped 1 base and J dropped 6; count of bases not matched to a gene: 9. CDR1 is LGHNA and CDR2 is YNFKEQ in the germline V gene. The CDR3: CASSQGVGDRVQPQHF. Here the CDR3 DNA reads TGTGCCAGCAGCCAAGGGGTTGGAGACAGGGTTCAGCCCCAGCATTTT.

The genes are TRBV20-1 and TRBJ1-3; perhaps TRBD1 as D (6 bases). From germline, CDR1 is DFQATT and CDR2 SNEGSKA (reference sequence). This CDR3 contains 15 residues. V was pared by 0 bases and J by 0 bases, with 9 bases between. The DNA for the CDR3 is TGCAGTGCTAGAGATGGGGGGCGCTCTGGAAACACCATATATTTT. It codes for CSARDGGRSGNTIYF.